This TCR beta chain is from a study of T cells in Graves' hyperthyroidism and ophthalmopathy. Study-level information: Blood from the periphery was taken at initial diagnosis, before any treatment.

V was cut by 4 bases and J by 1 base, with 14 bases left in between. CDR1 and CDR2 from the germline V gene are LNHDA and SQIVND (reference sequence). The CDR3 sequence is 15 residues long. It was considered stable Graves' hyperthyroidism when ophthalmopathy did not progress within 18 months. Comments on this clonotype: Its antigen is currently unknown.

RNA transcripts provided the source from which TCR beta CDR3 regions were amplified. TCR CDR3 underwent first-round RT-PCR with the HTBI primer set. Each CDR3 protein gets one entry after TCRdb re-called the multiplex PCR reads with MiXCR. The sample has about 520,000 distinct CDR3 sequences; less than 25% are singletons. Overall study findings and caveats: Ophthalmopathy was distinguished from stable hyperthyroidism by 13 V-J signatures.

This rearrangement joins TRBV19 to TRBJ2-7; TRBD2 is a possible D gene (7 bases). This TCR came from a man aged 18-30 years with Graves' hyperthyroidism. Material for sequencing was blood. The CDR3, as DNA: TGTGCCAGTAGTACCCGGCGGGGGCCATCCTACGAGCAGTACTTC. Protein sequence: CASSTRRGPSYEQYF.